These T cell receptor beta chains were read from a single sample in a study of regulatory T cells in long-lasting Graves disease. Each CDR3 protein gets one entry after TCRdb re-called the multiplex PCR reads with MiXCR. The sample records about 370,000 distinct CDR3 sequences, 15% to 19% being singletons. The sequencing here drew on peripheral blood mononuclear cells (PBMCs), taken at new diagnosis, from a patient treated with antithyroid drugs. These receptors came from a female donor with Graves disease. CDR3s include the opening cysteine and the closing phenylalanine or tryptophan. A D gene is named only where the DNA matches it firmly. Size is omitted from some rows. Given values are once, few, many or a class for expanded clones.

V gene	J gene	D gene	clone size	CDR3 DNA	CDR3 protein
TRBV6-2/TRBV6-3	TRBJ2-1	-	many	TGTGCCAGCAGTCGGCTCAATGAGCAGTTCTTC	CASSRLNEQFF
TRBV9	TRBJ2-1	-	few	TGTGCCAGCAGCGTAGAGGCGAATTACAATGAGCAGTTCTTC	CASSVEANYNEQFF
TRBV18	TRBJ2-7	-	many	TGTGCCAGCTCTGAGCGTCGCATCGAGCAGTACTTC	CASSERRIEQYF
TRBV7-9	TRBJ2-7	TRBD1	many	TGTGCCAGCAGTTTGGGGACAGGGTTCTACGAGCAGTACTTC	CASSLGTGFYEQYF
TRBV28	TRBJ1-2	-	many	TGTGCCAGTTATGGCGGGGGGGGGGTGAGCTACTATGGCTACACCTTC	CASYGGGGVSYYGYTF
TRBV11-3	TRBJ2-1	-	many	TGTGCCAGCAGCTTAGAGGTAATGGACAATGAGCAGTTCTTC	CASSLEVMDNEQFF
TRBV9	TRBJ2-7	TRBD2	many	TGTGCCAGCAGCGTAGGGGTAGCGGGAAACTCCTACGAGCAGTACTTC	CASSVGVAGNSYEQYF
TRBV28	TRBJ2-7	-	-	TGTGCCAGCAGTTTGTTCGCGGGATCCTACGAGCAGTACTTC	CASSLFAGSYEQYF
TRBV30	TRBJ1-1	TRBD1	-	TGTGCCTGCGGTCGTACAGGGGGCACTGAAGCTTTCTTT	CACGRTGGTEAFF
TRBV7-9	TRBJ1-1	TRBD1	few	TGTGCCAGCAGCTCCACAGGGGGAGGGATGAACACTGAAGCTTTCTTT	CASSSTGGGMNTEAFF
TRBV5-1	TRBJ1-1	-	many	TGCGCCAGCAGCTTGTTTTCAGGGGATGATGAAGCTTTCTTT	CASSLFSGDDEAFF